The T cell receptor beta chain described here comes from a study of resident and recirculating memory T cells in vitiligo. Turning to the study itself: Each patient gave two lesional and two nonlesional epidermal shave biopsies, plus PBMCs. Genomic DNA was extracted from whole homogenized samples, with no cell sorting.

General study points: TCR sequences were not conserved across biopsy sites or patients.

The CDR3 has 14 amino acids. Trimming pared 0 bases from V and 1 base from J, leaving 7 bases between. From germline, CDR1 is SGDLS and CDR2 YYNGEE. The method was immunoSEQ multiplex PCR; TCRdb's version includes in-frame clones alone and lacks a portion of them. The sample has 75,000 to 85,000 clones, under 95% seen once; the top ten hold around 5.1%. Patients had received no treatment within the previous three months. As to this clone: As yet, its antigen is unknown.

The chain combines TRBV9 with TRBJ1-1; D uncertain. This receptor was identified in a male donor with vitiligo. Sequencing was carried out using blood. In nucleotides, the CDR3 is TGTGCCAGCAGCGTAGTGGCTGGGAACACTGAAGCTTTCTTT. This sequence encodes CASSVVAGNTEAFF.